The entry that follows covers one T cell receptor beta chain sequence. The antigen remains unidentified. This sample was taken from a study of cytomegalovirus exposure and HLA in healthy donors. Study-wide results and caveats: Association of 15,000 to 20,000 TCR beta sequences with HLA alleles was found at 0.05 false discovery rate in a later analysis. The study recorded 160 or so TCR beta chains that were cytomegalovirus-associated. It was in a later analysis that TCR association rates were seen to vary by HLA locus, highest for DRB1 and lowest for HLA-C. Because they were indistinguishable, some V segments, including TRBV6-2 and TRBV6-3, were excluded.

The V gene lost 0 bases and the J gene lost 4 bases, with 7 bases spanning the gap. Germline V gene data show CDR1 as SGHRS and CDR2 as YFSETQ. The CDR3 contains 13 residues. The PCR was carried out with 60 Vbeta primers and 13 Jbeta primers. Here immunoSEQ multiplex PCR was the method, and the copy in TCRdb shows in-frame clones only, minus some. The data show fewer than 200,000 clones, around 82% seen once. Sequencing was done on a sample of PBMCs. This chain uses TRBV5-1 with TRBJ1-1; D unclear. The source is a male donor in good health and CMV-seronegative. The CDR3 loop reads CASSLDTPTEAFF. The CDR3 coding sequence is TGCGCCAGCAGCTTGGATACACCCACTGAAGCTTTCTTT.